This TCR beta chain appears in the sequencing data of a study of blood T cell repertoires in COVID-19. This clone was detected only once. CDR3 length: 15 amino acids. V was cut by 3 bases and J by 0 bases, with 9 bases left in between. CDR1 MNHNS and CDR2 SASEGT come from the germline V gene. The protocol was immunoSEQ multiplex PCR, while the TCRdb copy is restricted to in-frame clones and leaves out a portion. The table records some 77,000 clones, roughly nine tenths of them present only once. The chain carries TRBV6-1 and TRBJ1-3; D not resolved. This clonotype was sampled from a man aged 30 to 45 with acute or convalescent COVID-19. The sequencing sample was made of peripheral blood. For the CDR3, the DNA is TGTGCCAGCAGTGATTACACCCGCTCTGGAAACACCATATATTTT. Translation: CASSDYTRSGNTIYF.